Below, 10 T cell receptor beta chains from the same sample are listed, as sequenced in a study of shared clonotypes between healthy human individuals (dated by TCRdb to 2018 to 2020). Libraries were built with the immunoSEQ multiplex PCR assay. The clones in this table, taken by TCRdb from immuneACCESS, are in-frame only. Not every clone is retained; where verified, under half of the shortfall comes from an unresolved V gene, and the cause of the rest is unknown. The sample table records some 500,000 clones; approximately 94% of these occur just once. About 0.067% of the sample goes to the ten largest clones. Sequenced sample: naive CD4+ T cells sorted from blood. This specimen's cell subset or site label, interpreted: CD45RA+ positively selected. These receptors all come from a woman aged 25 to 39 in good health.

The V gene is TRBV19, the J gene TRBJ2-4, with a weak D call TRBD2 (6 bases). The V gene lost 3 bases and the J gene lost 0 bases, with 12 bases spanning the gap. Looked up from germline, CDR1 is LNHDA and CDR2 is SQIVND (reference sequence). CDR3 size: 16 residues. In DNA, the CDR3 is TGTGCCAGTAGTATGGAGGGTAGGGGAGCCAAAAACATTCAGTACTTC. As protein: CASSMEGRGAKNIQYF.

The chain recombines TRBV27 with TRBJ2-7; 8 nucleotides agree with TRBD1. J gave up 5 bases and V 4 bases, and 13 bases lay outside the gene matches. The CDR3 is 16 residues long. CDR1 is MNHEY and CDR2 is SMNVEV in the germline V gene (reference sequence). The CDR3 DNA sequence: TGTGCCAGCAGTTCCCTATGGCAGGGGGCTGCGGACGAGCAGTACTTC. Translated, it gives CASSSLWQGAADEQYF.

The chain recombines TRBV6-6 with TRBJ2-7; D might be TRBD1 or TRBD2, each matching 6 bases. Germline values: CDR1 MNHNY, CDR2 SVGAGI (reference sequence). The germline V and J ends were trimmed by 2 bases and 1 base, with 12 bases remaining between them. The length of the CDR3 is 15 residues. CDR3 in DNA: TGTGCCAGCAGTTACGGGCAGGGGAGGTCCTACGAGCAGTACTTC. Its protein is CASSYGQGRSYEQYF.

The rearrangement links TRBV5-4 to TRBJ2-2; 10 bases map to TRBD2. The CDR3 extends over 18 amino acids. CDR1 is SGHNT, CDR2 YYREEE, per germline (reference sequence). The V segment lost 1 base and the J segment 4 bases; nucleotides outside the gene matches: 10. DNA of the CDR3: TGTGCCAGCAGCTTGTCGTCTAGCGGGAGTATCGGCACCGGGGAGCTGTTTTTT. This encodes CASSLSSSGSIGTGELFF.

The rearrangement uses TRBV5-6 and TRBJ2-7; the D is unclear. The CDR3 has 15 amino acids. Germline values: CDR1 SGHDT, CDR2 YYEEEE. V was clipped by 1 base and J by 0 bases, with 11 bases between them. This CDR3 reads CASSLMGKSSYEQYF. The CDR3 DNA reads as TGTGCCAGCAGCTTGATGGGAAAATCCTCCTACGAGCAGTACTTC.

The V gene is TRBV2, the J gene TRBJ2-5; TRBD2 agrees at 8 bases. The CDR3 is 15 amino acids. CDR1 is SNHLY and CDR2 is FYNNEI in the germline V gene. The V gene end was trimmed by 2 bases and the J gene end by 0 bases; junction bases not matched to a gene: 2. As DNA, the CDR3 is TGTGCCAGCAGTGAAAATAGCGGGAACCAAGAGACCCAGTACTTC. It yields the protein CASSENSGNQETQYF.

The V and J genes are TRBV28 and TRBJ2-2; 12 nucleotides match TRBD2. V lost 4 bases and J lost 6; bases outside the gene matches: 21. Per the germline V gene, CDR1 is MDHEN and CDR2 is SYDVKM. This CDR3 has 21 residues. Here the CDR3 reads CASSSDVGLAGRKGRAGELFF. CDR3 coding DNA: TGTGCCAGCAGTTCCGACGTCGGACTAGCGGGAAGAAAGGGTCGGGCCGGGGAGCTGTTTTTT.

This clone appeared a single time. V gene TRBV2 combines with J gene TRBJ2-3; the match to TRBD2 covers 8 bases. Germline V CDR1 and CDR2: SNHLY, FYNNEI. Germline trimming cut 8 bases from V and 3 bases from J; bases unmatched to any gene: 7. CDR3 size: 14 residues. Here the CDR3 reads CASGRREVTDTQYF. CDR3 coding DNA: TGTGCCAGCGGGAGGCGGGAGGTGACAGATACGCAGTATTTT.

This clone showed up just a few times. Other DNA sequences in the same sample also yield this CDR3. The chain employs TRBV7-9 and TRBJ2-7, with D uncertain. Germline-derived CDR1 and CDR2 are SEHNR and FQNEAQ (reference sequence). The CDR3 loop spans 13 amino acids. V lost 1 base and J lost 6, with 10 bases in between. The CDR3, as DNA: TGTGCCAGCAGCTTAGGGGGTCCCGGCGAGCAGTACTTC. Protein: CASSLGGPGEQYF. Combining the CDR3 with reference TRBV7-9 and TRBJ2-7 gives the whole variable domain DTGVSQNPRHKITKRGQNVTFRCDPISEHNRLYWYRQTLGQGPEFLTYFQNEAQLEKSRLLSDRFSAERPKGSFSTLEIQRTEQGDSAMYLCASSLGGPGEQYFGPGTRLTVT.

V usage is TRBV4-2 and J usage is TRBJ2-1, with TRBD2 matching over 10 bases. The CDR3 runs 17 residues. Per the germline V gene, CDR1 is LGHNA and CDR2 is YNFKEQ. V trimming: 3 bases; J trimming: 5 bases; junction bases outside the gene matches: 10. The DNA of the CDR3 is TGTGCCAGCAGCCATCTGGCCTCTAGCGGGAGTGACAATGAGCAGTTCTTC. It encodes CASSHLASSGSDNEQFF.